One and the same sample provided the 21 T cell receptor beta chains below, sequenced in a study of PD-1 blockade in classical Hodgkin lymphoma. Clones were read by immunoSEQ multiplex PCR, and TCRdb kept only the in-frame ones, dropping some. The sample has 45,000 to 55,000 clones, 65% to 80% seen once. The time point: cycle 4 day 1 (C4D1), after more than five weeks of nivolumab. In every patient, relapse followed autologous stem cell transplantation, while exposure to brentuximab vedotin differed. Sequencing used peripheral blood mononuclear cells (PBMCs), obtained before the fourth cycle of nivolumab. These TCRs come from a human donor with classical Hodgkin lymphoma.

The J gene is TRBJ1-5, the V gene TRBV5-1; D is uncertain. Germline assignment: CDR1 SGHRS and CDR2 YFSETQ. V was trimmed by 4 bases and J by 1 base, leaving 6 bases between them. The CDR3 has 13 residues. The CDR3 nucleotides are TGCGCCAGCAGCCAACTAAGCAATCAGCCCCAGCATTTT. This translates into CASSQLSNQPQHF.

This chain uses TRBV6-5 with TRBJ2-2, with D hard to call. This CDR3 spans 12 amino acids. V lost 4 bases to trimming and J lost 7 bases, with 7 bases between them. The germline gives CDR1 MNHEY, CDR2 SVGAGI. The CDR3 here is CASSSGSGELFF. CDR3 coding DNA: TGTGCCAGCAGTTCCGGCAGCGGGGAGCTGTTTTTT.

V and J are TRBV7-9 and TRBJ2-7, with a possible D match to TRBD1 (6 bases). The V gene lost 4 bases and the J gene lost 5 bases, with 15 bases spanning the gap. Germline CDR1 reads SEHNR; CDR2 reads FQNEAQ (reference sequence). The CDR3 is made up of 14 amino acids. Here the CDR3 reads CASSSPPRGHEQYF. The CDR3 DNA reads TGTGCCAGCAGCTCACCCCCCAGGGGCCACGAGCAGTACTTC.

This clone was detected only a few times. The rearrangement joins TRBV6-1 to TRBJ1-2, with D maybe TRBD1 (5 bases). Germline loops: CDR1 MNHNS, CDR2 SASEGT. Trimming cost V 6 bases and J 4 bases, with 12 bases left between them. The CDR3 extends over 13 amino acids. CDR3 sequence (DNA): TGTGCCAGCAGCCCCGCGGGACGCTATGGCTACACCTTC. Its translation is CASSPAGRYGYTF.

This rearrangement joins TRBV6-1 to TRBJ2-7; 9 bases fit TRBD1. This CDR3 has 14 amino acids. The V and J ends lost 2 bases and 4 bases, in that order; junction bases with no gene match: 3. Germline V lookup: CDR1 MNHNS, CDR2 SASEGT. The CDR3 region is CASSEPGQGYEQYF. CDR3 DNA: TGTGCCAGCAGTGAACCAGGACAGGGGTACGAGCAGTACTTC.

This sequence joins TRBV5-1 and TRBJ2-3; 10 bases are shared with TRBD2. CDR1 SGHRS and CDR2 YFSETQ come from the germline V gene. The CDR3 is made up of 15 amino acids. Germline trimming cut 0 bases from V and 4 bases from J; bases unmatched to any gene: 2. DNA for the CDR3: TGCGCCAGCAGCTTGGTAGGACTAGCGGCAGATACGCAGTATTTT. Its translation: CASSLVGLAADTQYF.

V usage is TRBV6-1 and J usage is TRBJ2-7; D is undetermined. The V end lost 7 bases, the J end lost 5 bases, and 6 bases lay between the germline ends. CDR3 length: 10 residues. Looked up from germline, CDR1 is MNHNS and CDR2 is SASEGT. CDR3 in DNA: TGTGCCAGCACCTCGAACGAGCAGTACTTC. It yields the protein CASTSNEQYF.

This chain links TRBV5-5 with TRBJ1-4, with 8 bases identical to TRBD1. CDR1 is SGHKS and CDR2 is YYEKEE in the germline V gene (reference sequence). Unmatched junction bases numbered 9, after V lost 3 bases and J lost 5 bases. The CDR3 spans 16 residues. The chain's CDR3 is CASSSGQGGRNEKLFF. CDR3 DNA: TGTGCCAGCAGCTCCGGACAGGGAGGGAGGAATGAAAAACTGTTTTTT.

This clone was seen a few times. The rearrangement joins TRBV11-2 to TRBJ1-2, with TRBD1 matching 8 bases. Germline V gives CDR1 SGHAT, CDR2 FQNNGV. The CDR3 loop spans 13 amino acids. The trim removed 5 bases at V and 6 bases at J, leaving 5 bases unmatched. The CDR3 DNA reads TGTGCCAGCAGCGCAGACAGGGGCGATGGCTACACCTTC. It codes for CASSADRGDGYTF.

The chain couples TRBV5-1 to TRBJ2-5, with TRBD1 matching 7 bases. The junction had 3 bases not matched to a gene; V was cut back by 4 bases and J by 0 bases. Germline V CDR1 and CDR2: SGHRS, YFSETQ. CDR3 length: 14 residues. The CDR3 reads CASSRGQHQETQYF. The DNA for the CDR3 is TGCGCCAGCAGCAGGGGACAGCACCAAGAGACCCAGTACTTC.

The chain is built from TRBV7-3 and TRBJ2-1, with 11 bases identical to TRBD2. Germline CDR1 SGHTA, CDR2 FQGTGA. The length of the CDR3 is 14 residues. V was clipped by 4 bases and J by 10 bases; unmatched bases: 6. The CDR3 reads CASSSMLAGGEQFF. CDR3 nucleotides: TGTGCCAGCAGCTCAATGCTAGCGGGAGGCGAGCAGTTCTTC.

The V call is TRBV6-5, the J call TRBJ2-2; D perhaps matches TRBD1 (6 bases). Trimming stripped 5 bases from V and 5 bases from J, with 9 bases between. This CDR3 is 13 amino acids long. CDR1 and CDR2 from the germline V gene are MNHEY and SVGAGI. Written as DNA, the CDR3 is TGTGCCAGCAGTCTACAGGGAACCGGGGAGCTGTTTTTT. Translating it yields CASSLQGTGELFF.

Many counts were recorded for this clone. J is TRBJ2-7 and V is TRBV9, with D possibly being TRBD2 (5 bases). V was cut by 0 bases and J by 7 bases, with 14 bases left in between. The CDR3 totals 14 residues. CDR1 is SGDLS, CDR2 YYNGEE, per germline. The CDR3 is CASSVGGNTGEQYF. The CDR3 nucleotides are TGTGCCAGCAGCGTAGGTGGGAATACGGGGGAGCAGTACTTC.

J is TRBJ1-2 and V is TRBV18, with a weak D call TRBD1 (5 bases). Per germline, CDR1 KGHSH and CDR2 LQKENI. V was clipped by 1 base and J by 7 bases, with 19 bases between them. The CDR3 extends over 16 amino acids. The CDR3 bases are TGTGCCAGCTCACCACTTTCAGGCCCGGGGGTTGCTGGCTACACCTTC. Translated: CASSPLSGPGVAGYTF. The full variable domain, in which reference TRBV18 and TRBJ1-2 provide the parts outside the CDR3, is NAGVMQNPRHLVRRRGQEARLRCSPMKGHSHVYWYRQLPEEGLKFMVYLQKENIIDESGMPKERFSAEFPKEGPSILRIQQVVRGDSAAYFCASSPLSGPGVAGYTFGSGTRLTVV.

The DNA of the CDR3 is TGTGCCAGCAGCGCGTCGCCGGGACAGGGACCGGCGGGCACTGAAGCTTTCTTT. Its translation is CASSASPGQGPAGTEAFF. The rearrangement uses TRBV9 and TRBJ1-1; 9 bases match TRBD1. Per the germline V gene, CDR1 is SGDLS and CDR2 is YYNGEE. The V gene end was trimmed by 3 bases and the J gene end by 4 bases; junction bases not matched to a gene: 16. The CDR3 length is 18 residues.

This clone occurred many times. The chain couples TRBV9 to TRBJ1-2; D is possibly TRBD1 (6 bases). This CDR3 is 13 amino acids long. Germline V lookup: CDR1 SGDLS, CDR2 YYNGEE. Trimming pared 3 bases from V and 7 bases from J, leaving 13 bases between. This chain's CDR3 is CASSGNRAGGYTF. Written as DNA, the CDR3 is TGTGCCAGCAGCGGGAACAGGGCAGGTGGCTACACCTTC.

CDR3 nucleotide sequence: TGTGCCAGCAGTTTATGGGGGAACACGGCTAACTATGGCTACACCTTC. Translated, it gives CASSLWGNTANYGYTF. The rearrangement joins TRBV27 to TRBJ1-2, with a possible D match to TRBD1 (5 bases). V was shortened by 1 base and J by 0 bases, with 12 bases between the two germline ends. This CDR3 spans 16 amino acids. Germline lookup yields CDR1 MNHEY and CDR2 SMNVEV (reference sequence).

Concerning this clone itself: It is unclear where the CDR3 begins or ends on the DNA, so no DNA is shown, and the CDR3 is as TCRdb lists it. This sequence joins TRBV25-1 and TRBJ2-1; the DNA was not used to check the table's D call, TRBD2. Germline V lookup: CDR1 MGHDK, CDR2 SYGVNS. The length of the CDR3 is 13 amino acids, counting both ends. Here the CDR3 reads CASSEFGSGSRFF.

This rearrangement joins TRBV28 to TRBJ1-1, with TRBD1 matching 7 bases. Germline V gives CDR1 MDHEN, CDR2 SYDVKM. V lost 5 bases, J lost 5 bases, and 8 bases stayed unmatched. CDR3 length: 14 amino acids. The CDR3 DNA sequence: TGTGCCAGCAGTCCTCAGGGGGGCTATACTGAAGCTTTCTTT. This translates into CASSPQGGYTEAFF.

This clone was counted only a few times. This rearrangement joins TRBV18 to TRBJ1-2; the D gene is possibly TRBD1 (5 bases). The CDR3 covers 14 residues. Germline CDR1 and CDR2: KGHSH and LQKENI. The V and J ends lost 5 bases and 0 bases respectively, with 10 bases between them. The CDR3 nucleotides read TGTGCCAGCTCATACGACAGATCTAACTATGGCTACACCTTC. This sequence encodes CASSYDRSNYGYTF.

The chain couples TRBV5-1 to TRBJ2-1; tentatively, D is TRBD1 (6 bases). Per germline, CDR1 SGHRS and CDR2 YFSETQ. The CDR3 loop spans 15 amino acids. Trimming shortened V by 2 bases and J by 8 bases, and 17 bases separated the two germline ends. The DNA of the CDR3 is TGCGCCAGCAGCTTTGGGCAGGGGAGCTTACATGAGCAGTTCTTC. Translated: CASSFGQGSLHEQFF.